Each of the 27 T cell receptor beta chains below was sequenced from the same sample in a study of blood T cell repertoires in COVID-19. Profiled with immunoSEQ multiplex PCR; TCRdb holds only in-frame clones, not every one. The sample contains 70,000 to 75,000 clones, 65% to 85% of which appear only once. Sequences were obtained from peripheral blood. The origin of the receptors is a woman at least 80 years old with active or convalescent COVID-19.

V usage is TRBV24-1 and J usage is TRBJ2-1; 8 positions agree with TRBD2. V lost 3 bases, J lost 8 bases, and 11 bases stayed unmatched. This CDR3 region has 16 residues. Germline assignment: CDR1 KGHDR and CDR2 SFDVKD. The DNA of the CDR3 is TGTGCCACCAGTGATCCCGGGGTAGCGGGGAAAGATGAGCAGTTCTTC. It specifies CATSDPGVAGKDEQFF.

The chain links TRBV9 to TRBJ2-5, with TRBD1 as a possible D gene (5 bases). The CDR3 totals 16 residues. Trimming took 0 bases from V and 0 from J, leaving 12 bases between them. Germline CDR1 SGDLS, CDR2 YYNGEE. The CDR3 loop is CASSVATAYDQETQYF. The CDR3 region has the DNA TGTGCCAGCAGCGTAGCGACAGCCTATGACCAAGAGACCCAGTACTTC.

The rearrangement joins TRBV19 to TRBJ1-1, with D unresolved. With 9 bases removed from V and 3 bases from J, the gap between germline ends came to 14 bases. Germline lookup yields CDR1 LNHDA and CDR2 SQIVND (reference sequence). This CDR3 comprises 13 residues. CDR3 amino acids: CASSWTEDTEAFF. The CDR3 nucleotides are TGTGCCAGCTCGTGGACGGAGGACACTGAAGCTTTCTTT. Supplemented by reference TRBV19 and TRBJ1-1, the full variable domain reads DGGITQSPKYLFRKEGQNVTLSCEQNLNHDAMYWYRQDPGQGLRLIYYSQIVNDFQKGDIAEGYSVSREKKESFPLTVTSAQKNPTAFYLCASSWTEDTEAFFGQGTRLTVV.

This clone turned up a few times. The rearrangement uses TRBV14 and TRBJ2-3; 8 bases line up with TRBD2. This CDR3 has 15 amino acids. Germline V gives CDR1 SGHDN, CDR2 FVKESK. After removal of 2 bases from V and 5 bases from J, the junction contained 6 bases not matched to a gene. CDR3 residues: CASSQNSGTGDTQYF. CDR3 nucleotide sequence: TGTGCCAGCAGCCAAAATAGCGGGACGGGAGATACGCAGTATTTT.

In this sample, this clone turned up once. The J gene is TRBJ1-4, the V gene TRBV19; no clear D gene. Trimming removed 5 bases from V and 3 bases from J, with 10 bases in between. CDR1 is LNHDA and CDR2 is SQIVND in the germline V gene (reference sequence). The CDR3 totals 14 residues. CDR3 DNA sequence: TGTGCCAGTAGTCTGAGTTCGTCTAATGAAAAACTGTTTTTT. This gives the protein CASSLSSSNEKLFF. Filled out from reference TRBV19 and TRBJ1-4, the complete variable domain reads DGGITQSPKYLFRKEGQNVTLSCEQNLNHDAMYWYRQDPGQGLRLIYYSQIVNDFQKGDIAEGYSVSREKKESFPLTVTSAQKNPTAFYLCASSLSSSNEKLFFGSGTQLSVL.

The genes are TRBV6-2 or TRBV6-3 and TRBJ1-6; D might be TRBD1 (6 bases). CDR1 and CDR2 from the germline V gene are MNHEY and SVGEGT. This CDR3 region has 16 residues. Trimming took 4 bases from V and 6 from J, leaving 16 bases between them. The CDR3 bases are TGTGCCAGCAGTTCTTACAGACAGGCGCTTAATTCACCCCTCCACTTT. Translated, it gives CASSSYRQALNSPLHF.

This clone was recorded only once. The chain links TRBV29-1 to TRBJ1-2, with 8 positions matching TRBD1. The CDR3 runs to 13 residues. Trimming at V came to 7 bases and at J to 3 bases, leaving 7 bases not matched to a gene. The germline V gene encodes CDR1 SQVTM and CDR2 ANQGSEA. In nucleotides, the CDR3 is TGCAGCGCCAGGACAGGGAGCGACTATGGCTACACCTTC. Amino acid sequence: CSARTGSDYGYTF.

Of note for this clone: At one boundary the junction diverges from the germline segment, which might be a read error. The CDR3 is CASSPGNTGQLFF. The CDR3 DNA reads TGTGCCAGCAGTCCCGGGAACACCGGGCAGCTGTTTTTT. The chain is built from TRBV12-3 or TRBV12-4 and TRBJ2-2; a possible D gene is TRBD2 (5 bases). CDR3 size: 13 residues.

This chain uses TRBV9 with TRBJ2-3; 8 bases line up with TRBD2. This CDR3 is built from 15 residues. Trimming removed 4 bases from V and 4 bases from J; junction bases left unmatched: 8. CDR1 and CDR2 (germline): SGDLS, YYNGEE. Written as DNA, the CDR3 is TGTGCCAGCAGCCTTAGCGGGGTGAAGGCAGATACGCAGTATTTT. Amino acids: CASSLSGVKADTQYF.

This rearrangement joins TRBV7-5 to TRBJ1-2; TRBD1 reflects the table's D call only, with no check against the DNA. TRBV7-5 is tagged as a pseudogene. The CDR3 has 13 amino acids. The CDR3 DNA reads as TGTGCCAGAAGCTTAGCTGCAGGGTCTGGCTACACCTTC. It translates to CARSLAAGSGYTF.

V gene TRBV19 combines with J gene TRBJ1-5, with 7 bases identical to TRBD1. The CDR3 is made up of 16 amino acids. The V segment lost 5 bases and the J segment 3 bases; nucleotides outside the gene matches: 10. Per germline, CDR1 LNHDA and CDR2 SQIVND (reference sequence). The CDR3 is CASSPLGDRTNQPQHF. The CDR3, as DNA: TGTGCCAGTAGTCCCCTAGGGGACAGAACCAATCAGCCCCAGCATTTT. Full variable domain (missing parts from reference TRBV19 and TRBJ1-5): DGGITQSPKYLFRKEGQNVTLSCEQNLNHDAMYWYRQDPGQGLRLIYYSQIVNDFQKGDIAEGYSVSREKKESFPLTVTSAQKNPTAFYLCASSPLGDRTNQPQHFGDGTRLSIL.

The J gene is TRBJ1-4, the V gene TRBV7-8; D remains unclear. This CDR3 contains 16 residues. V was pared by 1 base and J by 0 bases, with 9 bases between. Germline V gene data show CDR1 as SGHVS and CDR2 as FQNEAQ. This chain's CDR3 is CASSLVAGATNEKLFF. CDR3 nucleotides: TGTGCCAGCAGCTTAGTAGCCGGGGCAACTAATGAAAAACTGTTTTTT.

This chain joins TRBV30 and TRBJ1-4, with 7 bases lining up with TRBD1. The CDR3 is 13 residues long. V gave up 5 bases and J gave up 3 bases; unmatched junction bases: 3. CDR1 is GTSNPN, CDR2 SVGIG, per germline (reference sequence). The CDR3 is CAWQTGPNEKLFF. In nucleotides, the CDR3 is TGTGCCTGGCAGACAGGGCCTAATGAAAAACTGTTTTTT.

This chain uses TRBV3-1 (or the pseudogene TRBV3-2) with TRBJ2-7; the D gene is possibly TRBD1 (6 bases). The germline V gene encodes CDR1 LGHDT and CDR2 YNNKEL (reference sequence). V gave up 6 bases and J gave up 0 bases, with 9 bases separating them. This CDR3 spans 13 amino acids. The CDR3 spells CASRNRVSYEQYF. CDR3 coding DNA: TGTGCCAGCAGAAACAGGGTCTCCTACGAGCAGTACTTC.

The J gene is TRBJ1-2, the V gene TRBV28, with D uncertain. Germline CDR1 reads MDHEN; CDR2 reads SYDVKM. With 3 bases removed from V and 8 bases from J, the gap between germline ends came to 16 bases. The length of the CDR3 is 14 residues. The CDR3 reads CASSFGSRSFGYTF. Written as DNA, the CDR3 is TGTGCCAGCAGTTTTGGGTCGAGGAGTTTCGGCTACACCTTC.

This chain joins TRBV7-9 and TRBJ2-7, with 9 bases matching TRBD2. The CDR3 is 17 residues long. V lost 2 bases, J lost 1 base, and 9 bases stayed unmatched. Germline V gene data show CDR1 as SEHNR and CDR2 as FQNEAQ (reference sequence). CDR3 region: CASSLSLGLARSYEQYF. The CDR3 DNA sequence: TGTGCCAGCAGCTTATCCCTGGGACTAGCTCGATCCTACGAGCAGTACTTC.

The chain employs TRBV5-8 and TRBJ2-3, with 9 bases aligning to TRBD2. Germline V gene sequence: CDR1 SGHTS, CDR2 YDEGEE. This CDR3 spans 16 amino acids. V dropped 4 bases and J dropped 3; count of bases not matched to a gene: 9. This chain's CDR3 is CASSDTGLAGTDTQYF. In DNA form, the CDR3 reads TGTGCCAGCAGCGACACGGGACTAGCTGGGACAGATACGCAGTATTTT.

The genes are TRBV29-1 and TRBJ1-1; perhaps TRBD1 as D (6 bases). V was trimmed by 0 bases and J by 5 bases, leaving 19 bases between them. This CDR3 is built from 16 residues. The germline CDR1 and CDR2 sequences are SQVTM and ANQGSEA. In DNA, the CDR3 is TGCAGCGTTGAAGATTCGTATCCACAGGGCAGGACTGAAGCTTTCTTT. Translation: CSVEDSYPQGRTEAFF.

This clone was seen just once. V usage is TRBV7-2 and J usage is TRBJ1-1; D is ambiguous. The CDR3 spans 13 residues. The V end lost 1 base, the J end lost 6 bases, and 9 bases lay between the germline ends. Germline lookup yields CDR1 SGHTA and CDR2 FQGNSA. This CDR3 is CASSLGRPPEAFF. The DNA for the CDR3 is TGTGCCAGCAGCTTAGGGAGACCCCCTGAAGCTTTCTTT.

J is TRBJ1-1 and V is TRBV4-1; maybe TRBD1 (6 bases). The CDR3 loop spans 17 amino acids. The V gene's germline CDR1 is MGHRA and CDR2 YSYEKL. V lost 1 base and J lost 0, with 15 bases in between. In nucleotides, the CDR3 is TGCGCCAGCAGCCAAGCGAATCCACAGGGAATGAACACTGAAGCTTTCTTT. Protein: CASSQANPQGMNTEAFF.

This rearrangement joins TRBV7-8 to TRBJ2-2, with D unresolved. With 1 base removed from V and 5 bases from J, the gap between germline ends came to 5 bases. CDR3 size: 13 residues. Germline V lookup: CDR1 SGHVS, CDR2 FQNEAQ. The CDR3 nucleotides are TGTGCCAGCAGCTTAGGCGGTACCGGGGAGCTGTTTTTT. It specifies CASSLGGTGELFF.

This sequence joins TRBV11-3 and TRBJ1-2, with unresolved D. The germline CDR1 and CDR2 sequences are SGHNT and YENEEA. This CDR3 contains 14 residues. V was pared by 1 base and J by 4 bases, with 10 bases between. For the CDR3, the DNA is TGTGCCAGCAGCTTAGGCCTCCATAGCTATGGCTACACCTTC. It specifies CASSLGLHSYGYTF.

In DNA, the CDR3 is TGTGCCACCGAGGGGACAGGCGAGCAAAGCTACGAGCAGTACTTC. Protein sequence: CATEGTGEQSYEQYF. This rearrangement joins TRBV10-3 to TRBJ2-7; 8 nucleotides align to TRBD1. Germline CDR1 is ENHRY and CDR2 is SYGVKD. V gave up 10 bases and J gave up 3 bases; unmatched junction bases: 14. This CDR3 is 15 amino acids long.

This chain joins TRBV6-5 and TRBJ1-2; TRBD1 aligns across 9 bases. V dropped 5 bases and J dropped 7; count of bases not matched to a gene: 11. CDR3 length: 15 residues. Germline CDR1 and CDR2: MNHEY and SVGAGI. CDR3 nucleotide sequence: TGTGCCAGCAGTCTATCAACCGGGACAGGGTTTGGCTACACCTTC. This codes for CASSLSTGTGFGYTF.

This chain uses TRBV6-5 with TRBJ2-1; 10 nucleotides agree with TRBD2. CDR1 and CDR2 (germline): MNHEY, SVGAGI. J lost 4 bases, V lost 8 bases, and 8 bases had no gene match. This CDR3 is built from 15 residues. CDR3: CASSRTSGQYNEQFF. The CDR3 nucleotides are TGTGCCAGCTCGAGGACTAGCGGCCAATACAATGAGCAGTTCTTC.

The chain carries TRBV11-2 and TRBJ2-7, with D possibly TRBD2 on 5 matching bases. The CDR3 runs to 14 residues. Germline assignment: CDR1 SGHAT and CDR2 FQNNGV. V was trimmed by 1 base and J by 4 bases, leaving 11 bases between them. The CDR3, as DNA: TGTGCCAGCAGCTTAGGAGGGTTGCGGTACGAGCAGTACTTC. Amino acids: CASSLGGLRYEQYF.

This chain uses TRBV14 with TRBJ2-7; TRBD2 matches 8 bases. The CDR3 contains 15 residues. Germline V gene lookup returns CDR1 SGHDN and CDR2 FVKESK. The junction had 8 bases not matched to a gene; V was cut back by 4 bases and J by 3 bases. The CDR3 region is CASSRGRGARYEQYF. CDR3 in DNA: TGTGCCAGCAGCCGGGGGCGGGGGGCTCGCTACGAGCAGTACTTC.